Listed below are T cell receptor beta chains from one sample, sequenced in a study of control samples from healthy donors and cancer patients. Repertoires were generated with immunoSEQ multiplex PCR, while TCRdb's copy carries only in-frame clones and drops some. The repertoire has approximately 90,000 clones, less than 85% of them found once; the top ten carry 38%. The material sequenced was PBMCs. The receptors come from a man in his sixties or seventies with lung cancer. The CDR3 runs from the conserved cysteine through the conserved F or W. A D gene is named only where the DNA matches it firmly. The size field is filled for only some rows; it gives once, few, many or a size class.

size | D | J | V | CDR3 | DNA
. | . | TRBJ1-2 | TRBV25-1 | CASSGERGLANYGYTF | TGTGCCAGCAGTGGGGAACGGGGATTAGCTAACTATGGCTACACCTTC
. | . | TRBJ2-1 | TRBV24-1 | CATSGDATKANEQFF | TGTGCCACCAGTGGGGACGCGACTAAGGCGAATGAGCAGTTCTTC
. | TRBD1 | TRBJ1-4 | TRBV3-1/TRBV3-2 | CASRETGPNEKLFF | TGTGCCAGCAGAGAGACAGGGCCAAATGAAAAACTGTTTTTT
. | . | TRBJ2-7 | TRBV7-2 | CASSLGFLTSYEQYF | TGTGCCAGCAGCTTAGGCTTCCTCACCTCCTACGAGCAGTACTTC
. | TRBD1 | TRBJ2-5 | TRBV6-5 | CASSFGQGAETQYF | TGTGCCAGCAGCTTCGGACAGGGGGCAGAGACCCAGTACTTC
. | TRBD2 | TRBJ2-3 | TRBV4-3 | CASSQQISGGGDTQYF | TGCGCCAGCAGCCAGCAAATAAGCGGGGGGGGAGATACGCAGTATTTT
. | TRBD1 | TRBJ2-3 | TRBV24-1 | CATSDRTGTTDTQYF | TGTGCCACCAGTGACCGGACAGGGACCACAGATACGCAGTATTTT
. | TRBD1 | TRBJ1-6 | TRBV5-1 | CASSLWTGVSSPLHF | TGCGCCAGCAGCCTATGGACAGGGGTGAGCTCACCCCTCCACTTT
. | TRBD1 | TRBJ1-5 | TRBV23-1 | CASSQPTGGAGQPQHF | TGCGCCAGCAGTCAGCCGACAGGGGGCGCGGGTCAGCCCCAGCATTTT
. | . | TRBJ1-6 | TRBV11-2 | CASSFLTTLAAGDSPLHF | TGTGCCAGCAGCTTCCTAACTACCTTGGCGGCAGGGGATTCACCCCTCCACTTT
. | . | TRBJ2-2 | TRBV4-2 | CASSQAGFVDTGELFF | TGTGCCAGCAGCCAAGCAGGGTTCGTAGACACCGGGGAGCTGTTTTTT
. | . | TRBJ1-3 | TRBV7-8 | CASSLGQGRGNTIYF | TGTGCCAGCAGCTTAGGGCAGGGGAGAGGAAACACCATATATTTT
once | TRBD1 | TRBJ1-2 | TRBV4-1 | CASSQGGSIWQGASGYTF | TGCGCCAGCAGCCAAGGAGGTTCCATATGGCAGGGGGCGAGTGGCTACACCTTC
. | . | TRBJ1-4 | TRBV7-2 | CASSLDGTLNEKLFF | TGTGCCAGCAGCTTAGACGGCACGCTTAATGAAAAACTGTTTTTT
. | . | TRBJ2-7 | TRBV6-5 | CASGWGLTYEQYF | TGTGCCAGCGGATGGGGCCTAACCTACGAGCAGTACTTC
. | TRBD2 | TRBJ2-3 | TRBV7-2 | CASSSTSGARDTQYF | TGTGCCAGCAGCTCCACTAGCGGGGCTAGAGATACGCAGTATTTT
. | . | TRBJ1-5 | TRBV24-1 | CATSAGIGNQPQHF | TGTGCCACCAGTGCCGGGATCGGCAATCAGCCCCAGCATTTT
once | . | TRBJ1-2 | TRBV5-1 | CASSPSGGNYGYTF | TGCGCCAGCAGCCCCTCGGGGGGGAACTATGGCTACACCTTC